Sequencing of this T cell receptor (beta chain) was carried out in a study of response to subunit inactivated influenza vaccine. Each CDR3 protein is one row after TCRdb ran MiXCR on the RT-PCR reads. The data hold roughly 150,000 distinct CDR3 sequences, with about a tenth observed a single time. There are a few counts of this clonotype. The antigen remains undetermined. The study, taken as a whole, reports: Few additional T cells are recruited per seasonal influenza vaccination, authors suggested.

This CDR3 has 15 residues. V lost 2 bases, J lost 0 bases, and 3 bases stayed unmatched. Looked up from germline, CDR1 is KGHSH and CDR2 is LQKENI. This specimen consisted of non-naive T cells sorted from PBMCs, obtained about 40 days after vaccination. This receptor was obtained from a man aged 45-60 years who received an inactivated influenza vaccine. This chain joins TRBV18 and TRBJ1-2; the match to TRBD1 covers 7 bases. The CDR3 is CASSPGTASNYGYTF. The CDR3 nucleotides are TGTGCCAGCTCACCAGGGACAGCGTCTAACTATGGCTACACCTTC.